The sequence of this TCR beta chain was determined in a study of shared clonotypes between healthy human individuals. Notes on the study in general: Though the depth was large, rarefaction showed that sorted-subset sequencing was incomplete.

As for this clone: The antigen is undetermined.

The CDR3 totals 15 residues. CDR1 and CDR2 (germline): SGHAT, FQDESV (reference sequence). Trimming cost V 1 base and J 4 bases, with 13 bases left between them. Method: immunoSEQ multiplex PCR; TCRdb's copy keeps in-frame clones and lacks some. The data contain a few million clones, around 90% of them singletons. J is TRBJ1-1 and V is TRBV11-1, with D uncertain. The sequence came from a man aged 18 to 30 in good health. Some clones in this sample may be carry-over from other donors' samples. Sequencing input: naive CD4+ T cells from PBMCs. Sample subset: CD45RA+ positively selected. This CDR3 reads CASSLGRALGTEAFF. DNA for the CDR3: TGTGCCAGCAGCTTAGGGAGAGCTTTAGGCACTGAAGCTTTCTTT.